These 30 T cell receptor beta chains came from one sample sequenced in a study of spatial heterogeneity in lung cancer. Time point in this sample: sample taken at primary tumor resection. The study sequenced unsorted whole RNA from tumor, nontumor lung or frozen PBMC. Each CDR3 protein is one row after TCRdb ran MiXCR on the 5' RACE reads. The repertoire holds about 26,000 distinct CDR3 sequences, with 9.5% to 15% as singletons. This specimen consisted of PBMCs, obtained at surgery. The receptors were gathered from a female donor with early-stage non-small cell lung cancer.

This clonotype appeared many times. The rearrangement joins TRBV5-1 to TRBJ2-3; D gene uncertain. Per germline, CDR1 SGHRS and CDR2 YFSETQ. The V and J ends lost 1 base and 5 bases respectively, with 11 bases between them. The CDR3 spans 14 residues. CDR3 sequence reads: CASSLSFRLDTQYF. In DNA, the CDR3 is TGCGCCAGCAGCTTGTCCTTTCGATTAGATACGCAGTATTTT. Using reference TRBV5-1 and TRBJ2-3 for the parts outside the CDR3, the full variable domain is KAGVTQTPRYLIKTRGQQVTLSCSPISGHRSVSWYQQTPGQGLQFLFEYFSETQRNKGNFPGRFSGRQFSNSRSEMNVSTLELGDSALYLCASSLSFRLDTQYFGPGTRLTVL.

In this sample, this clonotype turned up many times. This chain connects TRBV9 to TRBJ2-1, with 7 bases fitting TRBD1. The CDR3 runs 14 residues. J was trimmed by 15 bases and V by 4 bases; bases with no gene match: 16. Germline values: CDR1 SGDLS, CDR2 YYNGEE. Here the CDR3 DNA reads TGTGCCAGCAGCTCCGGAGGTAAAGGGACAGCTCCGTTCTTC. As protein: CASSSGGKGTAPFF.

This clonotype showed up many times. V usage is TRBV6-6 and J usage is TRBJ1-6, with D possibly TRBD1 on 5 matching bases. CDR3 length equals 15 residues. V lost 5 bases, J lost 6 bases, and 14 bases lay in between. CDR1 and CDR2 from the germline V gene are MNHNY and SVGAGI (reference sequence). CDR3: CASSQSGLPNSPLHF. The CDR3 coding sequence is TGTGCCAGCAGTCAATCAGGGTTGCCTAATTCACCCCTCCACTTT.

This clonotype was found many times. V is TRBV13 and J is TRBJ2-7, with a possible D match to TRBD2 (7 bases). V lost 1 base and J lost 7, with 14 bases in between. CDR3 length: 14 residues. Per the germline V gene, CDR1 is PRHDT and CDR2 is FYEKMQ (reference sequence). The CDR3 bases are TGTGCCAGCAGCTTAGCGGGGGGCAGGGAGGAGCAGTACTTC. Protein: CASSLAGGREEQYF.

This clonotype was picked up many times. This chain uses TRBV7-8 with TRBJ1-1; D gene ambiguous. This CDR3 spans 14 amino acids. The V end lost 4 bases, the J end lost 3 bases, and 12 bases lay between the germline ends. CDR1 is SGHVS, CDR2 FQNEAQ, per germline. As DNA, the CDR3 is TGTGCCAGCAGCTCCCGAAGGGAGGACACTGAAGCTTTCTTT. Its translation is CASSSRREDTEAFF.

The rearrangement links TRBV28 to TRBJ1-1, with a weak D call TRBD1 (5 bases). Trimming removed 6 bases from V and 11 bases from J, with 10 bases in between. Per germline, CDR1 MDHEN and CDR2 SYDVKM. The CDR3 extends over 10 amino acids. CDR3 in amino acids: CASRGVGAFF. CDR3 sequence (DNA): TGTGCCAGCAGAGGGGTCGGGGCTTTCTTT.

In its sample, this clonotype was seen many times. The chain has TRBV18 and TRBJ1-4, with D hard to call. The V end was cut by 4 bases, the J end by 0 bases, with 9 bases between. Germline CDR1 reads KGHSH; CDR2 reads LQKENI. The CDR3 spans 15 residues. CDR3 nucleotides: TGTGCCAGCTCACGGCATCTCGCAACTAATGAAAAACTGTTTTTT. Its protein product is CASSRHLATNEKLFF.

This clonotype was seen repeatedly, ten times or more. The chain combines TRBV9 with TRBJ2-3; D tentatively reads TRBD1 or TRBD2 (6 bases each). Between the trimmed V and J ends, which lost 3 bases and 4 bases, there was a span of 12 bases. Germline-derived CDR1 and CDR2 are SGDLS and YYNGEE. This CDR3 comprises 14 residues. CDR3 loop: CASSGPGAPDTQYF. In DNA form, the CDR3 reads TGTGCCAGCAGCGGCCCGGGGGCCCCAGATACGCAGTATTTT.

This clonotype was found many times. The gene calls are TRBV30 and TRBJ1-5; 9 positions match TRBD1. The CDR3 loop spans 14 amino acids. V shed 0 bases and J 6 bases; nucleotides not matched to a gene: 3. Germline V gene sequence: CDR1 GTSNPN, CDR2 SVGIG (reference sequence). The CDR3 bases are TGTGCCTGGAGTGTAGGGACAGGGACTCAGCCCCAGCATTTT. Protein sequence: CAWSVGTGTQPQHF. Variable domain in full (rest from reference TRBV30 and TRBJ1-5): SQTIHQWPATLVQPVGSPLSLECTVEGTSNPNLYWYRQAAGRGLQLLFYSVGIGQISSEVPQNLSASRPQDRQFILSSKKLLLSDSGFYLCAWSVGTGTQPQHFGDGTRLSIL.

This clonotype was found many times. The CDR3 DNA is TGTGCCAGCAGTCTGGGGGCTGGGGCCAACGTCCTGACTTTC. Amino acids: CASSLGAGANVLTF. V is TRBV28 and J is TRBJ2-6; perhaps D is TRBD1 or TRBD2 (5 bases each). V shed 5 bases and J shed 2 bases, with 7 bases lying between them. CDR1 MDHEN and CDR2 SYDVKM come from the germline V gene. This CDR3 contains 14 residues.

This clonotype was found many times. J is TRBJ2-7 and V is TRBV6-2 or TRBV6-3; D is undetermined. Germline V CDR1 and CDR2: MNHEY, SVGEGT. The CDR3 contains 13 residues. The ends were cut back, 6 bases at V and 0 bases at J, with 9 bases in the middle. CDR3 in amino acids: CASRKSSSYEQYV. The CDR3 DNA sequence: TGTGCCAGCAGGAAAAGCAGCTCCTACGAGCAGTACGTC.

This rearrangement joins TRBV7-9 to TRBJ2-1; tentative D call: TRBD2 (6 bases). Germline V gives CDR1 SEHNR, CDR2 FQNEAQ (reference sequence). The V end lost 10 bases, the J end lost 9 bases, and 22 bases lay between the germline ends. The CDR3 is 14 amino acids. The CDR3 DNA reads TGTGCCACCATCGGGACTCCCGACCGGGGTGAGCAGTTCTTC. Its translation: CATIGTPDRGEQFF.

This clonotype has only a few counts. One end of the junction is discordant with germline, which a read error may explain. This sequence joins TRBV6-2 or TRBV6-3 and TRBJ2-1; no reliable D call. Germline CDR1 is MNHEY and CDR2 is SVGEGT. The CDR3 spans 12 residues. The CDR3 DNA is TGTGCCAGCAGTTTCCCCCCCAGCCCCGCTCTCTTC. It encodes CASSFPPSPALF.

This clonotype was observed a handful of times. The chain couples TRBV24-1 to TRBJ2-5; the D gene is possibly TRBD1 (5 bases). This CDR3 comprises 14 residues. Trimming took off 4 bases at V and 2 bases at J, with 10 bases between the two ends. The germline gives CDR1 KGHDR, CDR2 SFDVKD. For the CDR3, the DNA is TGTGCCACCAGTGACCCAGGGCGGCAAGAGACCCAGTACTTC. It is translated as CATSDPGRQETQYF.

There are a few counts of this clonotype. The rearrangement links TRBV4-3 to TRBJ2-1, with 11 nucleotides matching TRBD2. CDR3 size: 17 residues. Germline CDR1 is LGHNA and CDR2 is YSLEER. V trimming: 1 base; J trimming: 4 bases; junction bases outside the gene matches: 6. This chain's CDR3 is CASSQGRIAGGYNEQFF. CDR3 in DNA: TGCGCCAGCAGCCAAGGTCGTATAGCGGGGGGGTACAATGAGCAGTTCTTC.

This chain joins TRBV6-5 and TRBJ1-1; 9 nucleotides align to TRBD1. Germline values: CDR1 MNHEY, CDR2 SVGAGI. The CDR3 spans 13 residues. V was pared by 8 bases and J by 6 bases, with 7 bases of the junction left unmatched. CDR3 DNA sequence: TGTGCCAGCGCTTCGGGACAGGGTGCTGAAGCTTTCTTT. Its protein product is CASASGQGAEAFF.

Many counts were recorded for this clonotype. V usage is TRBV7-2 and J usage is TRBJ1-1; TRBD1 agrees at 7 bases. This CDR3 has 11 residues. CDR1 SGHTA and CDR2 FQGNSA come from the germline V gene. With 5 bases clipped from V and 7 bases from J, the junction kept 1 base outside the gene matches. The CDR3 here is CASSRDSEAFF. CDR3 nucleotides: TGTGCCAGCAGCCGGGACAGTGAAGCTTTCTTT. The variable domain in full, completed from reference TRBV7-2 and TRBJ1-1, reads GAGVSQSPSNKVTEKGKDVELRCDPISGHTALYWYRQSLGQGLEFLIYFQGNSAPDKSGLPSDRFSAERTGGSVSTLTIQRTQQEDSAVYLCASSRDSEAFFGQGTRLTVV.

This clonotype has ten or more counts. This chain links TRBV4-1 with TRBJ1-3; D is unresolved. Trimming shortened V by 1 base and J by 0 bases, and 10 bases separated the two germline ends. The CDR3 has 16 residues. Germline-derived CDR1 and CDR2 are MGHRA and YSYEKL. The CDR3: CASSQATESSGNTIYF. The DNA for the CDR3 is TGCGCCAGCAGCCAAGCGACTGAGAGCTCTGGAAACACCATATATTTT.

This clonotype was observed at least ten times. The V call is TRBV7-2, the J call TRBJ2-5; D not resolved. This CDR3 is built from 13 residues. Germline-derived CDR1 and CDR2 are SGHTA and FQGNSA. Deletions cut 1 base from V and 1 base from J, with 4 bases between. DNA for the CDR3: TGTGCCAGCAGCTTAGTCGCCCAAGAGACCCAGTACTTC. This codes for CASSLVAQETQYF.

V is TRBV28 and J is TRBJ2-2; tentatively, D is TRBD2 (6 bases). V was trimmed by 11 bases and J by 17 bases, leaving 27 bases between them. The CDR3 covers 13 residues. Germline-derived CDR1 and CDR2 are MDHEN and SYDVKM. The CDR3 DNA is TGTGCCGTTGACTCCGGGGCGGGGAGCGGAAACTTTTTT. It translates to CAVDSGAGSGNFF.

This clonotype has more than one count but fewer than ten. Here the CDR3 reads CASSQDGVANQPQHF. The DNA of the CDR3 is TGCGCCAGCAGCCAAGATGGGGTCGCAAATCAGCCCCAGCATTTT. The chain joins TRBV4-3 to TRBJ1-5; unclear D gene. V gave up 0 bases and J gave up 4 bases, with 10 bases separating them. The length of the CDR3 is 15 residues. The germline V gene has CDR1 LGHNA and CDR2 YSLEER.

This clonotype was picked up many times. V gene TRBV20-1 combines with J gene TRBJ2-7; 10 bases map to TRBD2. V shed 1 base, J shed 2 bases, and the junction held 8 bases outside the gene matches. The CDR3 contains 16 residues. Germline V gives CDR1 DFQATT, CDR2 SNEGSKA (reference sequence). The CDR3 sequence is CSARVSSGSVAYEQYF. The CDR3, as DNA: TGCAGTGCTAGAGTTTCTAGCGGGAGTGTCGCCTACGAGCAGTACTTC.

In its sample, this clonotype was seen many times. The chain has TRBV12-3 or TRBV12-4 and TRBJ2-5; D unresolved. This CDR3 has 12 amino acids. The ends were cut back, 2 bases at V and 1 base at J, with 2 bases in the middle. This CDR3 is CASSLIQETQYF. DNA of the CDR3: TGTGCCAGCAGTTTAATCCAAGAGACCCAGTACTTC.

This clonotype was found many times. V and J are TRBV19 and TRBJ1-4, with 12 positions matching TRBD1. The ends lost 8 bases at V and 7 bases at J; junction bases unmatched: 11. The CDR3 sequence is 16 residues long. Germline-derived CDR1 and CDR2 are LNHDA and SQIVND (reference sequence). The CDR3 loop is CASFGTGGDFGEKLFF. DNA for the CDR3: TGTGCCAGTTTTGGGACAGGGGGCGATTTTGGTGAAAAACTGTTTTTT.

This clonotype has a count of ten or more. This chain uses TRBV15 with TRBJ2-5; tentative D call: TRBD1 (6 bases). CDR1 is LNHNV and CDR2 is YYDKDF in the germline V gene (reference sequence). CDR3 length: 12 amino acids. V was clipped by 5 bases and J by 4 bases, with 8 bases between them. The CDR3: CATSEGGETQYF. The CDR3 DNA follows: TGTGCCACCAGCGAAGGGGGAGAGACCCAGTACTTC.

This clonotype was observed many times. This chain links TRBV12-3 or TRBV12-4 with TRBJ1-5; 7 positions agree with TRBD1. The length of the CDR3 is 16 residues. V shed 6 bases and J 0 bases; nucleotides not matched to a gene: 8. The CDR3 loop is CASSPQQGISNQPQHF. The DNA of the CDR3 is TGTGCCAGCAGCCCCCAACAGGGGATTAGCAATCAGCCCCAGCATTTT.

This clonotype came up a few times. CDR3 bases: TGTGCCAGCAGTGAACCGGGACAGGTTAAGAACGAGCAGTACTTC. This sequence encodes CASSEPGQVKNEQYF. The chain links TRBV6-1 to TRBJ2-7; 8 nucleotides agree with TRBD1. Germline CDR1 MNHNS, CDR2 SASEGT. The CDR3 spans 15 residues. V was pared by 2 bases and J by 5 bases, with 8 bases of the junction left unmatched.

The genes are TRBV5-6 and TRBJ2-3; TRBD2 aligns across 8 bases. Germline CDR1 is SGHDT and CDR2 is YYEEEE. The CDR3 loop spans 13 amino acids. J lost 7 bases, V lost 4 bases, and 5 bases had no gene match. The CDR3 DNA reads TGTGCCAGCAGCAGCGGGAGTCCCAATACGCAGTATTTT. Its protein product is CASSSGSPNTQYF.

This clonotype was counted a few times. The CDR3: CASSVGRLNTEAFF. In nucleotides, the CDR3 is TGTGCCAGCAGCGTAGGGCGCCTGAACACTGAAGCTTTCTTT. The chain carries TRBV9 and TRBJ1-1, with D unresolved. CDR1 and CDR2 (germline): SGDLS, YYNGEE. V lost 0 bases and J lost 0, with 6 bases in between. The CDR3 extends over 14 amino acids.

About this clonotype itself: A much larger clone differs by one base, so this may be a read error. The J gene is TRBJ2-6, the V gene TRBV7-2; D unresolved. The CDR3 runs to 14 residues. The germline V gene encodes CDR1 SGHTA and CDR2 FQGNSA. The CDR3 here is CVSNTIAGANVLTF. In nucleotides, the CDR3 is TGTGTCAGCAACACAATTGCTGGGGCCAACGTCCTGACTTTC.